Listed here are 16 T cell receptor beta chains from one sample, sequenced in a study of beta chain features in type 1 diabetes. Study-level results: Moderate but significant shortening of TCRB CDR3s was recorded in all four CD4+ subsets from Type 1 diabetes patients.

cDNA synthesis used the whole RNA isolate, giving expressed TCRB sequences. TCRdb keeps only in-frame clones here, not all; method: immunoSEQ multiplex PCR. The sample records 250,000 or so clones, just over 20% being singletons. For these TCRs, the target antigens are not known. Sequenced input: naive CD4+ T cells from blood. Receptors originate from a woman aged 40 to 50 with type 1 diabetes.

This clone has more than one count but fewer than ten. Other DNA variants within this sample encode the same CDR3. J is TRBJ1-5 and V is TRBV7-9, with D perhaps matching TRBD1 (5 bases). The CDR3 has 14 amino acids. Germline CDR1 SEHNR, CDR2 FQNEAQ (reference sequence). Trimming shortened V by 5 bases and J by 4 bases, and 12 bases separated the two germline ends. The CDR3 loop reads CASSLDSLNQPQHF. DNA of the CDR3: TGTGCCAGCAGCCTAGACAGCCTGAATCAGCCCCAGCATTTT.

This clone has a handful of counts. This chain joins TRBV4-3 and TRBJ2-7; D gene ambiguous. Germline assignment: CDR1 LGHNA and CDR2 YSLEER. This CDR3 contains 13 residues. The V and J ends lost 0 bases and 7 bases respectively, with 10 bases between them. CDR3 sequence: CASSQDTAEEQYF. DNA for the CDR3: TGCGCCAGCAGCCAAGATACCGCGGAGGAGCAGTACTTC.

This clone was found a few times. The chain employs TRBV15 and TRBJ2-1, with D possibly matching TRBD2 (5 bases). V was cut by 0 bases and J by 0 bases, with 9 bases left in between. The CDR3 extends over 16 amino acids. In germline, CDR1 is LNHNV, CDR2 YYDKDF (reference sequence). The CDR3, as DNA: TGTGCCACCAGCAGAGAGAGAGACTACTCCTACAATGAGCAGTTCTTC. Translation gives CATSRERDYSYNEQFF.

In this sample, this clone turned up a few times. The V gene is TRBV6-6, the J gene TRBJ2-3; a possible D gene is TRBD2 (6 bases). Germline values: CDR1 MNHNY, CDR2 SVGAGI (reference sequence). The CDR3 totals 13 residues. The V end lost 2 bases, the J end lost 5 bases, and 8 bases lay between the germline ends. The CDR3 sequence is CASSYGAGDTQYF. The CDR3 DNA reads as TGTGCCAGCAGTTACGGAGCGGGAGATACGCAGTATTTT.

This clone was seen a handful of times. This chain uses TRBV30 with TRBJ1-4, with a tentative D call TRBD1 (5 bases). Looked up from germline, CDR1 is GTSNPN and CDR2 is SVGIG (reference sequence). There are 13 residues in the CDR3. With 3 bases removed from V and 5 bases from J, the gap between germline ends came to 10 bases. As DNA, the CDR3 is TGTGCCTGGAGCCCAAGACAGAATGAAAAACTGTTTTTT. It yields the protein CAWSPRQNEKLFF. Full variable domain (rest looked up from reference TRBV30 and TRBJ1-4): SQTIHQWPATLVQPVGSPLSLECTVEGTSNPNLYWYRQAAGRGLQLLFYSVGIGQISSEVPQNLSASRPQDRQFILSSKKLLLSDSGFYLCAWSPRQNEKLFFGSGTQLSVL.

About this clone itself: Other DNA variants within this sample encode the same CDR3. The chain is built from TRBV18 and TRBJ2-5, with a weak D call TRBD1 (6 bases). The CDR3 is made up of 13 amino acids. Germline CDR1 reads KGHSH; CDR2 reads LQKENI. The V end was cut by 3 bases, the J end by 1 base, with 6 bases between. The CDR3 nucleotides read TGTGCCAGCTCACCCAGGGGCCAAGAGACCCAGTACTTC. It translates to CASSPRGQETQYF.

The rearrangement joins TRBV6-5 to TRBJ2-7; D remains ambiguous. Germline V CDR1 and CDR2: MNHEY, SVGAGI. This CDR3 has 11 amino acids. The V gene lost 4 bases and the J gene lost 2 bases, with 3 bases spanning the gap. CDR3 sequence (DNA): TGTGCCAGCAGTTCAGCCTACGAGCAGTACTTC. Its protein product is CASSSAYEQYF.

This clone turned up a few times. V is TRBV19 and J is TRBJ2-7; D call uncertain. CDR1 is LNHDA, CDR2 SQIVND, per germline (reference sequence). Trimming took 5 bases from V and 0 from J, leaving 8 bases between them. The CDR3 totals 13 residues. This chain's CDR3 is CASSPQDSYEQYF. The CDR3 DNA follows: TGTGCCAGTAGTCCCCAGGACTCCTACGAGCAGTACTTC.

The V call is TRBV19, the J call TRBJ2-4, with D maybe TRBD1 (6 bases). V gave up 7 bases and J gave up 5 bases, with 12 bases separating them. There are 13 residues in the CDR3. Germline V lookup: CDR1 LNHDA, CDR2 SQIVND (reference sequence). CDR3 in amino acids: CASNLRTENIQYF. In DNA, the CDR3 is TGTGCCAGTAATCTTCGGACAGAAAACATTCAGTACTTC.

The chain couples TRBV29-1 to TRBJ1-1, with D possibly being TRBD1 (5 bases). Germline-derived CDR1 and CDR2 are SQVTM and ANQGSEA. The CDR3 spans 14 residues. V lost 7 bases and J lost 4, with 19 bases in between. The CDR3: CSAERDLDTTEAFF. The DNA of the CDR3 is TGCAGCGCTGAGCGCGACTTGGACACCACTGAAGCTTTCTTT.

The V call is TRBV5-6, the J call TRBJ1-4; TRBD1 aligns across 7 bases. The CDR3 extends over 17 amino acids. Losses at the gene ends were 2 bases for V and 5 bases for J; bases not matched to a gene: 12. Germline V gene lookup returns CDR1 SGHDT and CDR2 YYEEEE. CDR3 DNA sequence: TGTGCCAGCAGCTTCAAAGGACAGGCAATGAACAATGAAAAACTGTTTTTT. Its translation is CASSFKGQAMNNEKLFF.

Worth noting for this clone: Other DNA sequences in this sample translate to the same CDR3. This sequence joins TRBV7-9 and TRBJ2-5; 9 bases fit TRBD1. J gave up 4 bases and V 3 bases, and 0 bases lay outside the gene matches. The germline V gene encodes CDR1 SEHNR and CDR2 FQNEAQ (reference sequence). The CDR3 has 13 residues. The CDR3 reads CASSLGQGETQYF. The CDR3 nucleotides read TGTGCCAGCAGCTTGGGACAGGGAGAGACCCAGTACTTC.

J is TRBJ1-1 and V is TRBV7-9; D not resolved. Trimming stripped 0 bases from V and 8 bases from J, with 10 bases between. This CDR3 has 13 residues. In germline, CDR1 is SEHNR, CDR2 FQNEAQ (reference sequence). CDR3 in amino acids: CASSLAGGVEAFF. In nucleotides, the CDR3 is TGTGCCAGCAGCTTAGCGGGCGGGGTCGAAGCTTTCTTT.

The CDR3 region has the DNA TGCAGCGTTGACGAGAACACGGAGACGCAGTATTTT. It is translated as CSVDENTETQYF. The V and J genes are TRBV29-1 and TRBJ2-3; no reliable D call. V was cut by 3 bases and J by 9 bases, with 13 bases left in between. Germline assignment: CDR1 SQVTM and CDR2 ANQGSEA. CDR3 length: 12 amino acids.

The chain employs TRBV7-9 and TRBJ2-7; 8 positions match TRBD2. This CDR3 comprises 16 residues. Germline CDR1 SEHNR, CDR2 FQNEAQ (reference sequence). With 1 base clipped from V and 0 bases from J, the junction kept 5 bases outside the gene matches. CDR3: CASSLEEREPSYEQYF. CDR3 nucleotide sequence: TGTGCCAGCAGCTTAGAGGAGCGGGAGCCCTCCTACGAGCAGTACTTC.

V and J are TRBV15 and TRBJ1-4; D might be TRBD1 (5 bases). Germline CDR1 and CDR2: LNHNV and YYDKDF (reference sequence). V shed 1 base and J shed 8 bases, with 11 bases lying between them. CDR3 size: 14 residues. The CDR3 nucleotides read TGTGCCACCAGCAGAGTAGGGGTAGAGGAAAAACTGTTTTTT. Translation gives CATSRVGVEEKLFF.